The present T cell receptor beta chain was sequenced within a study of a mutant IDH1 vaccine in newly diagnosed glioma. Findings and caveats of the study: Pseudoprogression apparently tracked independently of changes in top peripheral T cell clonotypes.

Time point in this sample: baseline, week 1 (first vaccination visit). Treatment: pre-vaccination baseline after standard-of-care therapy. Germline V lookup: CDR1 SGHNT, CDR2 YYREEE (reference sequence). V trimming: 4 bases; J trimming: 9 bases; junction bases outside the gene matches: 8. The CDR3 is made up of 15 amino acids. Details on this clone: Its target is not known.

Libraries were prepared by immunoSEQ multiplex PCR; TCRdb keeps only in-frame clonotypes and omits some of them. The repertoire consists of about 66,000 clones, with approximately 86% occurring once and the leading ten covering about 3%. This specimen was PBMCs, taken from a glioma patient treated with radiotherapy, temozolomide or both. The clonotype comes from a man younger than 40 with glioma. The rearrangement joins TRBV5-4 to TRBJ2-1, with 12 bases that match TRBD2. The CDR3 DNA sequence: TGTGCCAGCAGCCCCCCTAGCGGGGGGGCGAGTGAGCAGTTCTTC. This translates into CASSPPSGGASEQFF.